What follows are 30 T cell receptor beta chains derived from one specimen sequenced in a study of vaccination and CD4 T cells after COVID-19. Their antigens are not known. Treatment: roughly 10-day PBMC culture with coronavirus spike peptide pools or control peptides (ViraFEST assay). The Oncomine TCR Beta short-read assay sequenced DNA from cultured CD4+ T cells. TCRdb analysed the PCR reads with MiXCR anew, one entry per CDR3 protein. The profile covers 10,000 to 15,000 distinct CDR3 sequences, with about 74% appearing a single time and around 30% taken by the ten largest. Sequencing was performed on CD4+ T cells from blood, cultured in vitro. The receptor source for this set is a human donor who had recovered from COVID-19.

The J gene is TRBJ2-3, the V gene TRBV7-2; 11 bases agree with TRBD2. There are 17 residues in the CDR3. From germline, CDR1 is SGHTA and CDR2 FQGNSA. The V gene end was trimmed by 5 bases and the J gene end by 3 bases; junction bases not matched to a gene: 10. This CDR3 reads CASSPPGVAGGTDTQYF. For the CDR3, the DNA is TGTGCCAGCAGCCCCCCAGGGGTAGCGGGGGGGACAGATACGCAGTATTTT.

The gene calls are TRBV6-1 and TRBJ1-1; 8 nucleotides align to TRBD1. The CDR3 loop spans 13 amino acids. Trimming at V came to 0 bases and at J to 12 bases, leaving 6 bases not matched to a gene. Germline V gene lookup returns CDR1 MNHNS and CDR2 SASEGT. The CDR3 protein is CASSEAGQGATFF. The CDR3 bases are TGTGCCAGCAGTGAAGCAGGTCAGGGGGCGACTTTCTTT.

J is TRBJ1-2 and V is TRBV15, with 7 bases identical to TRBD1. The germline gives CDR1 LNHNV, CDR2 YYDKDF (reference sequence). This CDR3 is built from 16 residues. V lost 2 bases, J lost 4 bases, and 10 bases stayed unmatched. CDR3 sequence: CATSRNRDRAFYGYTF. In nucleotides, the CDR3 is TGTGCCACCAGCAGAAATAGGGACAGAGCGTTCTATGGCTACACCTTC.

This clonotype occurred once. V usage is TRBV28 and J usage is TRBJ1-1, with D maybe TRBD1 (5 bases). This CDR3 spans 16 amino acids. Germline V CDR1 and CDR2: MDHEN, SYDVKM. The germline V and J ends were trimmed by 6 bases and 3 bases, with 20 bases remaining between them. This CDR3 reads CASSPGTSFVYTEAFF. The CDR3 DNA reads as TGTGCCAGCAGCCCCGGGACTAGTTTCGTGTACACTGAAGCTTTCTTT.

The chain joins TRBV20-1 to TRBJ1-5, with no clear D. The germline V gene encodes CDR1 DFQATT and CDR2 SNEGSKA (reference sequence). The germline V and J ends were trimmed by 6 bases and 3 bases, with 12 bases remaining between them. The CDR3 consists of 13 residues. In DNA, the CDR3 is TGCAGTGCCAGCCGGTGGGTCAATCAGCCCCAGCATTTT. This encodes CSASRWVNQPQHF.

The chain combines TRBV18 with TRBJ2-3; D perhaps matches TRBD2 (6 bases). CDR1 is KGHSH, CDR2 LQKENI, per germline. There are 14 residues in the CDR3. The V end was cut by 3 bases, the J end by 0 bases, with 7 bases between. The CDR3 loop is CASSPGGSTDTQYF. CDR3 nucleotides: TGTGCCAGCTCACCCGGAGGGAGCACAGATACGCAGTATTTT.

CDR3: CASITSEVPGSTQYF. The CDR3 DNA reads as TGTGCCAGCATCACCTCCGAGGTACCCGGGTCGACCCAGTACTTC. The V call is TRBV28, the J call TRBJ2-5; the D is unclear. Trimming shortened V by 7 bases and J by 7 bases, and 22 bases separated the two germline ends. Germline V gene sequence: CDR1 MDHEN, CDR2 SYDVKM. The CDR3 has 15 amino acids.

The V gene is TRBV6-1, the J gene TRBJ1-5; D is undetermined. The germline V gene has CDR1 MNHNS and CDR2 SASEGT. Trimming cost V 11 bases and J 5 bases, with 16 bases left between them. This CDR3 region has 13 residues. CDR3: CAVGDPVDQPQHF. The CDR3 DNA is TGTGCCGTCGGGGATCCCGTCGATCAGCCCCAGCATTTT.

The chain recombines TRBV7-2 with TRBJ1-1; D is possibly TRBD1 (6 bases). CDR3 length: 14 amino acids. Trimming took off 5 bases at V and 1 base at J, with 11 bases between the two ends. Looked up from germline, CDR1 is SGHTA and CDR2 is FQGNSA. The CDR3 nucleotides are TGTGCCAGCAGCCCAGTAGGGGGGAACACTGAAGCTTTCTTT. Translating gives CASSPVGGNTEAFF.

The chain couples TRBV6-1 to TRBJ2-2, with TRBD1 matching 8 bases. V was pared by 8 bases and J by 3 bases, with 11 bases of the junction left unmatched. There are 16 residues in the CDR3. Germline V CDR1 and CDR2: MNHNS, SASEGT. CDR3 in DNA: TGTGCCAGCGGGGACCGACAGGGGATTCACACCGGGGAGCTGTTTTTT. This translates into CASGDRQGIHTGELFF.

In nucleotides, the CDR3 is TGTGCCAGCAGTGGGGGAGGTTTCAGCAATGAGCAGTTCTTC. Residues: CASSGGGFSNEQFF. The genes are TRBV25-1 and TRBJ2-1; D may be TRBD2 (6 bases). There are 14 residues in the CDR3. V lost 4 bases to trimming and J lost 6 bases, with 13 bases between them. Looked up from germline, CDR1 is MGHDK and CDR2 is SYGVNS.

The chain is built from TRBV7-9 and TRBJ2-7; D perhaps matches TRBD1 (6 bases). The germline V gene encodes CDR1 SEHNR and CDR2 FQNEAQ (reference sequence). Trimming removed 6 bases at V and 0 bases at J, with 9 bases between. CDR3 length equals 13 residues. The CDR3 DNA follows: TGTGCCAGCAGAAGGGACAACTCCTACGAGCAGTACTTC. Its protein product is CASRRDNSYEQYF.

The V and J genes are TRBV20-1 and TRBJ1-5; D not certain. The germline V and J ends were trimmed by 3 bases and 0 bases, with 6 bases remaining between them. The germline CDR1 and CDR2 sequences are DFQATT and SNEGSKA (reference sequence). There are 13 residues in the CDR3. CDR3 loop: CSASEYSNQPQHF. CDR3 nucleotide sequence: TGCAGTGCTAGCGAATATAGCAATCAGCCCCAGCATTTT.

The rearrangement joins TRBV24-1 to TRBJ2-7; D tentatively reads TRBD1 or TRBD2 (6 bases each). Trimming took off 7 bases at V and 7 bases at J, with 16 bases between the two ends. The V gene's germline CDR1 is KGHDR and CDR2 SFDVKD. The CDR3 consists of 13 residues. For the CDR3, the DNA is TGTGCCACCAGGGCTCGGAGAGGGGGGGAGCAGTACTTC. Residues: CATRARRGGEQYF.

This clonotype appeared a single time. This chain links TRBV7-2 with TRBJ2-1; 9 bases align to TRBD2. The length of the CDR3 is 17 residues. Germline loops: CDR1 SGHTA, CDR2 FQGNSA. The V gene end was trimmed by 5 bases and the J gene end by 8 bases; junction bases not matched to a gene: 16. The CDR3 spells CASSPRLASGTVYEQFF. The CDR3 nucleotides are TGTGCCAGCAGCCCACGGTTGGCTAGCGGGACGGTCTATGAGCAGTTCTTC.

The rearrangement links TRBV10-3 to TRBJ1-3; D remains ambiguous. The V and J ends lost 7 bases and 2 bases respectively, with 9 bases between them. The CDR3 length is 13 residues. CDR1 is ENHRY and CDR2 is SYGVKD in the germline V gene. CDR3 sequence (DNA): TGTGCCATCAAAGGAACTCCTGGAAACACCATATATTTT. Residues: CAIKGTPGNTIYF.

This clonotype has just a few counts. V usage is TRBV19 and J usage is TRBJ1-2, with D perhaps matching TRBD1 (5 bases). This CDR3 has 11 residues. The V gene's germline CDR1 is LNHDA and CDR2 SQIVND (reference sequence). The V gene lost 6 bases and the J gene lost 3 bases, with 5 bases spanning the gap. CDR3 sequence reads: CASRQDYGYTF. DNA of the CDR3: TGTGCCAGTAGACAGGACTATGGCTACACCTTC. Based on the CDR3 plus reference TRBV19 and TRBJ1-2, the full variable domain is DGGITQSPKYLFRKEGQNVTLSCEQNLNHDAMYWYRQDPGQGLRLIYYSQIVNDFQKGDIAEGYSVSREKKESFPLTVTSAQKNPTAFYLCASRQDYGYTFGSGTRLTVV.

V and J are TRBV6-2 or TRBV6-3 and TRBJ2-3; D might be TRBD1 (6 bases). The CDR3 has 15 residues. Trimming stripped 4 bases from V and 4 bases from J, with 15 bases between. Germline V gene sequence: CDR1 MNHEY, CDR2 SVGEGT. CDR3 protein: CASSWVRGDADTQYF. The CDR3 nucleotides read TGTGCCAGCAGTTGGGTCAGGGGTGACGCAGATACGCAGTATTTT.

The chain recombines TRBV11-2 with TRBJ1-1; 8 nucleotides agree with TRBD1. Trimming at V came to 4 bases and at J to 4 bases, leaving 8 bases not matched to a gene. CDR3 size: 15 residues. CDR1 and CDR2 from the germline V gene are SGHAT and FQNNGV. CDR3 DNA: TGTGCCAGCAGCTCCCGACAGGGGAGGATCACTGAAGCTTTCTTT. This codes for CASSSRQGRITEAFF.

DNA of the CDR3: TGTGCCAGCAGTTGGGGGGCAAAGGACGGCGAGCAGTACTTC. Its protein is CASSWGAKDGEQYF. The J gene is TRBJ2-7, the V gene TRBV12-3 or TRBV12-4; D tentatively fits TRBD1 or TRBD2 (6 bases each). Trimming cost V 4 bases and J 6 bases, with 16 bases left between them. The CDR3 sequence is 14 residues long.

The chain has TRBV28 and TRBJ1-5; TRBD1 might be the D (5 bases). The germline V gene encodes CDR1 MDHEN and CDR2 SYDVKM. The CDR3 totals 15 residues. V was cut by 3 bases and J by 2 bases, with 11 bases left in between. The chain's CDR3 is CASSLGQGGNQPQHF. The CDR3 DNA sequence: TGTGCCAGCAGTTTGGGGCAGGGTGGCAATCAGCCCCAGCATTTT.

The rearrangement links TRBV6-1 to TRBJ2-4; the D gene is possibly TRBD1 (6 bases). The ends were cut back, 2 bases at V and 5 bases at J, with 7 bases in the middle. Germline assignment: CDR1 MNHNS and CDR2 SASEGT. This CDR3 region has 13 residues. The chain's CDR3 is CASSESGENIQYF. The DNA of the CDR3 is TGTGCCAGCAGTGAATCAGGGGAAAACATTCAGTACTTC.

In this sample, this clonotype turned up once. The J gene is TRBJ2-2, the V gene TRBV27; no firm D call. Trimming left V 7 bases short and J 6 bases short, with 12 bases between. Germline values: CDR1 MNHEY, CDR2 SMNVEV (reference sequence). CDR3 length equals 13 residues. In nucleotides, the CDR3 is TGTGCCAGCAAGGGCAATTGGGCCGGGGAGCTGTTTTTT. The encoded protein is CASKGNWAGELFF.

The rearrangement uses TRBV6-1 and TRBJ1-2, with D perhaps TRBD1 (6 bases). Germline lookup yields CDR1 MNHNS and CDR2 SASEGT. The CDR3 consists of 13 residues. Trimming stripped 6 bases from V and 0 bases from J, with 8 bases between. DNA for the CDR3: TGTGCCAGCAGGGACAGCTCTAACTATGGCTACACCTTC. Translation gives CASRDSSNYGYTF.

This clonotype was seen a few times. The V and J genes are TRBV7-9 and TRBJ1-1; perhaps TRBD1 as D (5 bases). The CDR3 has 13 residues. Looked up from germline, CDR1 is SEHNR and CDR2 is FQNEAQ (reference sequence). V lost 3 bases and J 5 bases, leaving 10 bases between the germline ends. CDR3 in amino acids: CASSFRRQTEAFF. The CDR3 DNA reads as TGTGCCAGCAGCTTCAGGAGACAGACTGAAGCTTTCTTT.

The V gene is TRBV29-1, the J gene TRBJ1-2, with D hard to call. V shed 6 bases and J shed 4 bases, with 18 bases lying between them. In germline, CDR1 is SQVTM, CDR2 ANQGSEA. This CDR3 comprises 14 residues. This chain's CDR3 is CSVPSSGRSYGYTF. As DNA, the CDR3 is TGCAGCGTCCCCTCCTCAGGCAGAAGCTATGGCTACACCTTC.

This chain uses TRBV2 with TRBJ2-6; 7 positions agree with TRBD1. The CDR3 consists of 16 residues. The ends lost 6 bases at V and 2 bases at J; junction bases unmatched: 7. Germline lookup yields CDR1 SNHLY and CDR2 FYNNEI. The DNA for the CDR3 is TGTGCCAGCAGGGGCCGGGACAGCACTGGGGCCAACGTCCTGACTTTC. This gives the protein CASRGRDSTGANVLTF. The full variable domain, in which reference TRBV2 and TRBJ2-6 provide the parts outside the CDR3, is EPEVTQTPSHQVTQMGQEVILRCVPISNHLYFYWYRQILGQKVEFLVSFYNNEISEKSEIFDDQFSVERPDGSNFTLKIRSTKLEDSAMYFCASRGRDSTGANVLTFGAGSRLTVL.

By share, this clonotype ranks as large. The chain couples TRBV20-1 to TRBJ1-4, with a tentative D call TRBD1 (5 bases). This CDR3 comprises 14 residues. Germline V gives CDR1 DFQATT, CDR2 SNEGSKA (reference sequence). Deletions cut 2 bases from V and 3 bases from J, with 10 bases between. The CDR3 loop is CSARQGASNEKLFF. The CDR3 DNA sequence: TGCAGTGCTAGACAGGGCGCATCTAATGAAAAACTGTTTTTT.

The chain uses TRBV6-1 and TRBJ1-5; the D gene is possibly TRBD1 (5 bases). Trimming took off 6 bases at V and 7 bases at J, with 19 bases between the two ends. Germline V gene data show CDR1 as MNHNS and CDR2 as SASEGT. The CDR3 is made up of 15 amino acids. In DNA, the CDR3 is TGTGCCAGCAGAGCCGGGACCCTTAGAGGGCAGCCCCAGCATTTT. Translating gives CASRAGTLRGQPQHF.

The chain is built from TRBV6-2 or TRBV6-3 and TRBJ2-2; possibly TRBD2 for D (5 bases). Germline V CDR1 and CDR2: MNHEY, SVGEGT. Trimming stripped 5 bases from V and 5 bases from J, with 12 bases between. This CDR3 comprises 14 residues. The DNA of the CDR3 is TGTGCCAGCAGTACTAGGATTCGGACCGGGGAGCTGTTTTTT. Residues: CASSTRIRTGELFF.